Detailed here is one T cell receptor (beta chain). The antigen remains undetermined. This sample is drawn from a study of CD8+ T cells in alopecia areata. Whole-study results and caveats: The study found higher clonality in lesional than normal scalp, especially in alopecia totalis/universalis.

Treatment reported: oral pan-JAK inhibitor, 5-10 mg twice daily. V lost 4 bases and J 0 bases, leaving 7 bases between the germline ends. CDR1 and CDR2 (germline): SQVTM, ANQGSEA. The CDR3 runs to 12 residues. It was cDNA, reverse transcribed from extracted RNA, that served as the sequencing template. Some clones are missing from TCRdb's copy, which holds only in-frame ones; the method was immunoSEQ multiplex PCR. The repertoire has roughly 200,000 clones, 40% to 65% of them found once; the top ten carry about a tenth. The sequence derives from a human donor with alopecia areata. The specimen comprised CD8+ T cells sorted from blood, sampled at week 24, from a patient treated with tofacitinib. The chain has TRBV29-1 and TRBJ2-7, with no clear D. CDR3 bases: TGCAGCGTTGTTTCGGACTCCTACGAGCAGTACTTC. Translation gives CSVVSDSYEQYF.